This T cell receptor beta chain is drawn from a study of regulatory T cells in long-lasting Graves disease. V shed 5 bases and J shed 3 bases, with 11 bases lying between them. CDR1 MGHDK and CDR2 SYGVNS come from the germline V gene. This CDR3 spans 15 amino acids. In building TCR beta libraries, iRepertoire HTBI primers were used together with Arm-PCR of CDR3 regions. TCRdb called the multiplex PCR reads again in MiXCR, with one record for every CDR3 protein. The sample shows 450,000 to 600,000 distinct CDR3 sequences, roughly 14% of them seen only once. Study-wide points: Newly diagnosed Graves' patients exceeded persistent ones in TCR diversity.

A note on this clonotype: Its antigen is not identified.

The time point denotes: newly diagnosed GD, antithyroid drugs for less than 3 months. Following extraction of RNA from PBMCs, that RNA was used to make the TCR library. The sample was also linked to a second study, of T cells in Graves' hyperthyroidism and ophthalmopathy.

This chain joins TRBV25-1 and TRBJ1-6; no firm D call. The receptor was isolated from a man younger than 40 with Graves disease. This sample comprised peripheral blood mononuclear cells (PBMCs), obtained at new diagnosis, from a patient treated with antithyroid drugs. CDR3 DNA sequence: TGTGCCAGCAGTAGCGGGCTGGACTATAATTCACCCCTCCACTTT. This gives the protein CASSSGLDYNSPLHF.